This is a list of T cell receptor beta chains from one sample in a study of CD8 T cells in ankylosing spondylitis. TCRdb itself ran the 5' RACE reads through MiXCR, one entry per CDR3 protein. The sample carries 750,000 to 850,000 distinct CDR3 sequences, roughly 12% recorded once. Material for sequencing was blood, either unsorted or a sorted T cell fraction (not recorded which). The receptors shown here come from a male donor with ankylosing spondylitis. Each CDR3 is given with its conserved first and last residue. Fields, in order: clone size, J gene, V gene, D gene, CDR3 DNA, CDR3 protein. A D gene is named only where the DNA matches it firmly. The listing skips clone size in some rows; elsewhere it reads once, few, many or a size class.

size: -
J: TRBJ2-1
V: TRBV12-3/TRBV12-4
D: TRBD1
DNA: TGTGCCAGCTTTGAGGGGGTATTTTTAGGGGGCGGAAATGAGCAGTTCTTC
CDR3: CASFEGVFLGGGNEQFF

size: few
J: TRBJ2-1
V: TRBV19
D: -
DNA: TGTGCCAGTAGCGAATACCGGAGGGCCGTGTACAATGAGCAGTTCTTC
CDR3: CASSEYRRAVYNEQFF

size: many
J: TRBJ2-3
V: TRBV28
D: TRBD2
DNA: TGTGCCAGCAGTTCGAATTTAGGACTAGCGGGCACAGATACGCAGTATTTT
CDR3: CASSSNLGLAGTDTQYF

size: -
J: TRBJ2-3
V: TRBV9
D: TRBD2
DNA: TGTGCCAGCAGCGGACGGACTAGCTACGTGTCAGATACGCAGTATTTT
CDR3: CASSGRTSYVSDTQYF

size: -
J: TRBJ2-2
V: TRBV2
D: -
DNA: TGTGCCAGCAGTGGGGAAGGGAACAGCGAGCTGTTTTTT
CDR3: CASSGEGNSELFF

size: few
J: TRBJ2-2
V: TRBV5-6
D: -
DNA: TGTGCCAGCAGGCTTACACGAAACACCGGGGAGCTGTTTTTT
CDR3: CASRLTRNTGELFF

size: few
J: TRBJ1-2
V: TRBV20-1
D: TRBD1
DNA: TGCAGTGCTTGGACAGGAGCTAACTATGGCTACACCTTC
CDR3: CSAWTGANYGYTF

size: -
J: TRBJ2-3
V: TRBV6-1
D: -
DNA: TGTGCCACCCGGTGGCTACCCCCCGGAGATACGCAGTATTTT
CDR3: CATRWLPPGDTQYF

size: -
J: TRBJ2-2
V: TRBV5-1
D: -
DNA: TGCGCCAGCAGCTTGTATCCAGGGATGATGGCCGGGGAGCTGTTTTTT
CDR3: CASSLYPGMMAGELFF

size: few
J: TRBJ1-6
V: TRBV6-5
D: -
DNA: TGTGCCAGCAGTTCCCATAAATCTAATTCACCCCTCCACTTT
CDR3: CASSSHKSNSPLHF

size: -
J: TRBJ2-7
V: TRBV7-9
D: TRBD1
DNA: TGTGCCAGCAGCTCGGACAGGGCAGACAACGAGCAGTACTTC
CDR3: CASSSDRADNEQYF

size: -
J: TRBJ2-7
V: TRBV28
D: -
DNA: TGTGCCAGCAGTATCCGGGACTTGGGAGTGATGTACTTC
CDR3: CASSIRDLGVMYF

size: -
J: TRBJ2-7
V: TRBV20-1
D: TRBD2
DNA: TGCAGTGCTAGGAGAGCGGGAACATCCTACGAGCAGTACTTC
CDR3: CSARRAGTSYEQYF

size: few
J: TRBJ1-1
V: TRBV20-1
D: -
DNA: TGCAGCGGAAAGCCGGGCACTGAAGCTTTCTTT
CDR3: CSGKPGTEAFF

size: -
J: TRBJ2-1
V: TRBV7-2
D: TRBD2
DNA: TGTGCCAGCAGCTCTAGCGGGGGCAGCTCCTACAATGAGCAGTTCTTC
CDR3: CASSSSGGSSYNEQFF

size: few
J: TRBJ1-2
V: TRBV5-1
D: -
DNA: TGCGCCAGCAGCTTCAGTGGTCCCCAAAGTGGCTACACCTTC
CDR3: CASSFSGPQSGYTF

size: few
J: TRBJ2-4
V: TRBV5-5
D: -
DNA: TGTGCCAGCAGCCCACAAATTACTGCGAACATTCAGTACTTC
CDR3: CASSPQITANIQYF

size: few
J: TRBJ2-3
V: TRBV12-3/TRBV12-4
D: -
DNA: TGTGCCAGCAGGCGGGACTTCGGAGATACGCAGTATTTT
CDR3: CASRRDFGDTQYF

size: -
J: TRBJ2-7
V: TRBV4-2
D: TRBD2
DNA: TGTGCCAGCACCCCTAGGAGGGAGGGATTCTACGAGCAGTACTTC
CDR3: CASTPRREGFYEQYF

size: -
J: TRBJ1-5
V: TRBV7-8
D: -
DNA: TGTGCCAGCAGCCTAACGACAGAATTTTATAGCAATCAGCCCCAGCATTTT
CDR3: CASSLTTEFYSNQPQHF

size: -
J: TRBJ2-2
V: TRBV27
D: -
DNA: TGTGCCAGCAGACCAAACCCGGGCCAGGGTTTTTCTGGGGAGCTGTTTTTT
CDR3: CASRPNPGQGFSGELFF

size: -
J: TRBJ2-1
V: TRBV5-1
D: -
DNA: TGCGCCAGCAGCCAGGAGATGGCATCGACGGCCTACAATGAGCAGTTCTTC
CDR3: CASSQEMASTAYNEQFF

size: few
J: TRBJ2-1
V: TRBV6-2/TRBV6-3
D: TRBD2
DNA: TGTGCCAGCAGTTACCTAGCGGGAGGGCGGAATGAGCAGTTCTTC
CDR3: CASSYLAGGRNEQFF

size: few
J: TRBJ2-7
V: TRBV5-6
D: TRBD1
DNA: TGTGCCAGCAGCCGGACAGGGAAACCCTACGAGCAGTACTTC
CDR3: CASSRTGKPYEQYF

size: -
J: TRBJ2-7
V: TRBV5-6
D: TRBD1
DNA: TGTGCCAGCAGCTCCTACCGGGACAGGTCCTACGAGCAGTACTTC
CDR3: CASSSYRDRSYEQYF

size: few
J: TRBJ2-1
V: TRBV20-1
D: TRBD2
DNA: TGCAGTGCCGTGAGCGGGAGCTCCTACAATGAGCAGTTCTTC
CDR3: CSAVSGSSYNEQFF